The T cell receptor beta chain under discussion was sequenced for a study of blood T cell repertoires in COVID-19. Authors' processing steps: Counts of nucleated cells, estimated from reference gene primer amplification, were obtained. Using immunoSEQ multiplex PCR, the repertoire was profiled, and TCRdb retains in-frame clones only, with some absent. V, J and clone size derive from that table, while D and trimming were established from the DNA sequence. The table shows 95,000 to 150,000 clones, with over 75% occurring only once. The material sequenced was peripheral blood. This TCR derives from a man aged 60 to 75 with acute or convalescent COVID-19.

The CDR3 sequence: CASSLTGGVYGYTF. Written as DNA, the CDR3 is TGCGCCAGCAGCCTGACAGGGGGCGTTTATGGCTACACCTTC. The chain uses TRBV5-1 and TRBJ1-2, with 10 nucleotides matching TRBD1. The junction had 5 bases not matched to a gene; V was cut back by 4 bases and J by 5 bases. Germline V lookup: CDR1 SGHRS, CDR2 YFSETQ. The length of the CDR3 is 14 residues.